This TCR beta chain appears in the sequencing data of a study of CD8+CD57+ T cells in acquired aplastic anemia. Sequenced patients had shown CD8+CD57+ cell expansion by flow cytometry. Acquired aplastic anemia of severe grade affected all patients. This CDR3 contains 13 residues. The V gene lost 5 bases and the J gene lost 14 bases, with 16 bases spanning the gap. Germline assignment: CDR1 SNHLY and CDR2 FYNNEI. This clonotype was picked up many times. Profiles of TCR beta VDJ and CDR3 were generated from a genomic DNA template. From the reads, TCRdb called clonotypes with MiXCR, one entry per CDR3 protein. The table has 100,000 to 150,000 distinct CDR3 sequences, under 65% seen once.

The sample taken for sequencing was sorted CD4+, CD8+, or CD8+CD57+ T cells (not recorded which) from PBMCs. This TCR was recovered from a human donor with aplastic anemia. The chain uses TRBV2 and TRBJ1-6; a weak D match, TRBD1 (6 bases). The CDR3 reads CASSRDNPKALHF. CDR3 DNA: TGTGCCAGCAGTCGGGACAACCCAAAGGCCCTCCACTTT.